A selection of T cell receptor beta chains follows, all from one sample in a study of beta chain features in type 1 diabetes. Clones were sequenced by immunoSEQ multiplex PCR, and TCRdb holds only the in-frame ones, with some missing. The table has around 600,000 clones, roughly 12% seen once; the top ten hold more than 0.095%. The material sequenced was naive CD4+ T cells from blood. These receptors all come from a man aged 30-40 years with type 1 diabetes. Both conserved end residues are part of each CDR3. The D gene is left open where the match is weak. Not all rows give a size; the values are once, few, many and, for expanded clones, a class.

TRBV28	TRBJ1-5	few	.	CASTAASNQPQHF	TGTGCCAGCACGGCGGCTAGCAATCAGCCCCAGCATTTT
TRBV7-2	TRBJ2-2	many	.	CASSPPGTRTGELFF	TGTGCCAGCAGCCCCCCCGGGACGCGCACCGGGGAGCTGTTTTTT
TRBV7-2	TRBJ2-7	few	TRBD1	CASSTNRDRDTYEQYF	TGTGCCAGCAGCACGAACCGGGACAGAGATACCTACGAGCAGTACTTC
TRBV4-2	TRBJ1-2	few	.	CASSQDRNGYTF	TGTGCCAGCAGCCAAGATAGGAATGGCTACACCTTC
TRBV30	TRBJ2-2	few	.	CAWRDIHGGNTGELFF	TGTGCCTGGAGGGACATCCACGGGGGGAACACCGGGGAGCTGTTTTTT
TRBV19	TRBJ2-7	few	TRBD1	CASSIDNQGAYEQYF	TGTGCCAGTAGTATAGATAATCAGGGGGCCTACGAGCAGTACTTC
TRBV27	TRBJ1-5	.	.	CASSLRTGNQPQHF	TGTGCCAGCAGTTTACGAACAGGTAATCAGCCCCAGCATTTT
TRBV2	TRBJ1-2	.	.	CASSDQPSTYGYTF	TGTGCCAGCAGTGACCAGCCGTCAACCTATGGCTACACCTTC
TRBV4-2	TRBJ2-1	.	TRBD2	CASSQASGGHYNEQFF	TGTGCCAGCAGCCAAGCTAGCGGGGGGCACTACAATGAGCAGTTCTTC
TRBV7-6	TRBJ1-2	few	.	CASSLARGKGYGYTF	TGTGCCAGCAGCTTAGCTCGCGGGAAGGGATATGGCTACACCTTC
TRBV7-2	TRBJ1-1	.	.	CASSPNRDLNTEAFF	TGTGCCAGCAGCCCGAACAGGGATCTGAACACTGAAGCTTTCTTT
TRBV7-2	TRBJ2-7	few	TRBD1	CASSLDETGGREQYF	TGTGCCAGCAGCTTAGACGAGACAGGGGGCCGCGAGCAGTACTTC
TRBV7-9	TRBJ2-3	few	.	CASSSLWRVSTDTQYF	TGTGCCAGCAGCTCCCTCTGGAGGGTTAGCACAGATACGCAGTATTTT
TRBV9	TRBJ2-7	.	.	CASTPTKDGYEQYF	TGTGCCAGCACCCCTACCAAAGACGGCTACGAGCAGTACTTC
TRBV30	TRBJ2-2	few	.	CAWSRALTTGELFF	TGTGCCTGGAGTAGGGCCTTAACTACCGGGGAGCTGTTTTTT
TRBV5-1	TRBJ2-3	few	TRBD2	CASNLAGGTDTQYF	TGCGCCAGCAACTTAGCGGGGGGCACAGATACGCAGTATTTT
TRBV6-6	TRBJ1-2	.	TRBD1	CASTIGTGGIYGYTF	TGTGCCAGCACTATTGGGACAGGGGGCATCTATGGCTACACCTTC
TRBV6-5	TRBJ1-1	.	.	CASSSLWGNTEAFF	TGTGCCAGCAGTAGTCTGTGGGGGAACACTGAAGCTTTCTTT
TRBV4-2	TRBJ1-5	few	.	CASSQEVRYSNQPQHF	TGTGCCAGCAGCCAAGAGGTCCGTTATAGCAATCAGCCCCAGCATTTT
TRBV6-6	TRBJ1-1	.	.	CASNPDSAYTEAFF	TGTGCCAGCAACCCGGACTCGGCGTACACTGAAGCTTTCTTT
TRBV6-1	TRBJ1-5	.	TRBD1	CASSELTGQPQHF	TGTGCCAGCAGCGAGCTGACAGGGCAGCCCCAGCATTTT
TRBV9	TRBJ1-3	.	TRBD1	CASSVEGATGNTIYF	TGTGCCAGCAGCGTAGAGGGGGCAACTGGAAACACCATATATTTT
TRBV10-3	TRBJ1-3	few	.	CAVGQRYDSGNTIYF	TGTGCCGTCGGACAGAGATACGACTCTGGAAACACCATATATTTT
TRBV9	TRBJ2-3	.	.	CASTPPAGPTDTQYF	TGTGCCAGCACCCCCCCCGCGGGACCCACAGATACGCAGTATTTT
TRBV29-1	TRBJ2-3	few	TRBD2	CSVEVGTSALGTQYF	TGCAGCGTTGAAGTCGGGACTAGCGCCCTAGGTACGCAGTATTTT
TRBV5-6	TRBJ1-1	few	.	CASSLPSAEAFF	TGTGCCAGCAGCTTGCCCAGCGCTGAAGCTTTCTTT
TRBV2	TRBJ1-5	few	.	CASSASRGSNQPQHF	TGTGCCAGCAGTGCCTCCCGGGGTTCAAATCAGCCCCAGCATTTT
TRBV11-2	TRBJ2-7	few	TRBD1	CASSRRDRSYEQYF	TGTGCCAGCAGCCGGAGGGACAGGAGCTACGAGCAGTACTTC
TRBV7-8	TRBJ2-5	.	.	CASSLGRQETQYF	TGTGCCAGCAGCCTCGGACGGCAAGAGACCCAGTACTTC
TRBV9	TRBJ1-2	few	TRBD1	CASSDRQGYGYTF	TGTGCCAGCAGCGACCGACAGGGCTATGGCTACACCTTC
TRBV28	TRBJ2-3	.	TRBD2	CASRTGTSGATHTDTQYF	TGTGCCAGCAGAACCGGGACTAGCGGGGCCACACACACAGATACGCAGTATTTT
TRBV30	TRBJ2-3	.	.	CAWSLQGGTQYF	TGTGCCTGGAGTCTCCAAGGAGGCACGCAGTATTTT
TRBV9	TRBJ2-3	few	.	CASSVQWDTQYF	TGTGCCAGCAGCGTACAATGGGATACGCAGTATTTT
TRBV5-1	TRBJ2-2	.	TRBD1	CASSLRTTGGMNTGELFF	TGCGCCAGCAGCTTAAGAACGACAGGGGGCATGAACACCGGGGAGCTGTTTTTT
TRBV30	TRBJ1-2	few	.	CAWSPGVPNDGYTF	TGTGCCTGGAGCCCGGGAGTTCCAAACGATGGCTACACCTTC
TRBV5-1	TRBJ2-1	.	TRBD1	CASSPGQENNEQFF	TGCGCCTCCAGTCCGGGACAGGAGAATAATGAGCAGTTCTTC
TRBV29-1	TRBJ2-4	few	.	CSGDLENIQYF	TGCAGCGGCGACTTAGAAAACATTCAGTACTTC
TRBV11-1	TRBJ2-7	.	TRBD2	CASSSGLAGMGEQYF	TGTGCCAGCAGCTCAGGACTAGCGGGGATGGGCGAGCAGTACTTC
TRBV4-3	TRBJ2-6	few	.	CASSQGPPANVLTF	TGCGCCAGCAGCCAAGGACCCCCAGCCAACGTCCTGACTTTC
TRBV7-2	TRBJ2-2	few	.	CASSPLLYTGELFF	TGTGCCAGCAGCCCCCTCCTATACACCGGGGAGCTGTTTTTT
TRBV29-1	TRBJ1-2	few	TRBD1	CSVAWETGGNYGYTF	TGCAGCGTAGCTTGGGAGACAGGGGGCAACTATGGCTACACCTTC
TRBV6-5	TRBJ2-7	few	.	CASSYGRAATTWEQYF	TGTGCCAGCAGTTACGGCAGAGCGGCAACTACTTGGGAGCAGTACTTC
TRBV14	TRBJ2-1	few	TRBD1	CASSQPRLGDSPNNEQFF	TGTGCCAGCAGCCAGCCCAGGTTAGGGGACAGCCCTAACAATGAGCAGTTCTTC
TRBV18	TRBJ2-1	.	TRBD2	CASSPERGTYNEQFF	TGTGCCAGCTCACCGGAGCGGGGCACCTACAATGAGCAGTTCTTC
TRBV9	TRBJ2-3	few	TRBD2	CASSVGLRDTQYF	TGTGCCAGCAGCGTGGGACTACGAGATACGCAGTATTTT
TRBV7-9	TRBJ1-2	.	.	CASSLDGGNYGYTF	TGTGCCAGCAGCTTAGACGGCGGGAACTATGGCTACACCTTC
TRBV7-7	TRBJ2-2	.	.	CASSLVQSTGELFF	TGTGCTAGCAGCTTAGTACAGAGCACCGGGGAGCTGTTTTTT
TRBV7-9	TRBJ2-7	few	.	CASSRSGLSSYEQYF	TGTGCCAGCAGCAGGAGCGGGTTGAGCTCCTACGAGCAGTACTTC
TRBV27	TRBJ1-1	.	.	CASKRSGRTEAFF	TGTGCCAGCAAGCGGTCGGGGCGCACTGAAGCTTTCTTT
TRBV19	TRBJ1-6	.	TRBD1	CASSMGQISPLHF	TGTGCCAGTAGTATGGGACAGATTTCACCCCTCCACTTT
TRBV6-5	TRBJ1-2	.	.	CASSSSLFGGYTF	TGTGCCAGCTCCTCGAGCCTTTTCGGTGGCTACACCTTC
TRBV5-1	TRBJ2-6	.	TRBD1	CASSFSTGITFSGANVLTF	TGCGCCAGCAGCTTTTCGACAGGGATAACCTTTTCTGGGGCCAACGTCCTGACTTTC
TRBV6-5	TRBJ1-5	.	.	CASSSKGTASQPQHF	TGTGCCAGCAGTTCGAAGGGGACGGCCTCTCAGCCCCAGCATTTT